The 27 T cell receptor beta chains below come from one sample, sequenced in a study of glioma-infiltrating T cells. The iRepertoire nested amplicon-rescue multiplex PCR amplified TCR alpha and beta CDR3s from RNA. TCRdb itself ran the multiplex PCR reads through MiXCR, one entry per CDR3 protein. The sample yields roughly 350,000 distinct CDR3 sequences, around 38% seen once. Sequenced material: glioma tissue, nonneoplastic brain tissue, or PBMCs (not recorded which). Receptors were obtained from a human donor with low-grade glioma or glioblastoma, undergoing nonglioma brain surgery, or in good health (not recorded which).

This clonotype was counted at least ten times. Here the CDR3 reads CATSRASSGIEETQYF. For the CDR3, the DNA is TGTGCCACCAGCAGGGCGAGCAGCGGGATAGAGGAGACCCAGTACTTC. The chain uses TRBV15 and TRBJ2-5; 7 bases agree with TRBD2. The CDR3 length is 16 residues. CDR1 LNHNV and CDR2 YYDKDF come from the germline V gene (reference sequence). V lost 3 bases, J lost 5 bases, and 12 bases stayed unmatched.

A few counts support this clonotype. The CDR3 bases are TGCAGTGCTAGACTTAGCGGTACCTACAATGAGCAGTTCTTC. Amino acids: CSARLSGTYNEQFF. The chain couples TRBV20-1 to TRBJ2-1; tentatively, D is TRBD2 (6 bases). The CDR3 extends over 14 amino acids. Germline V gene data show CDR1 as DFQATT and CDR2 as SNEGSKA (reference sequence). V was cut by 2 bases and J by 2 bases, with 10 bases left in between.

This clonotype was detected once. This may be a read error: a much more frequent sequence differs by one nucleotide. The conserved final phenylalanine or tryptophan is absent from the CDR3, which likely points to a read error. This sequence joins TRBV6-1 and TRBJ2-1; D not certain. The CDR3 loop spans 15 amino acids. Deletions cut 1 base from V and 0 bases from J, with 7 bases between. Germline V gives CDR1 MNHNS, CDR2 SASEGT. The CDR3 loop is CASSEGSLSYNEQFL. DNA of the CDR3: TGTGCCAGCAGTGAAGGGAGTCTCTCCTACAATGAGCAGTTCCTC.

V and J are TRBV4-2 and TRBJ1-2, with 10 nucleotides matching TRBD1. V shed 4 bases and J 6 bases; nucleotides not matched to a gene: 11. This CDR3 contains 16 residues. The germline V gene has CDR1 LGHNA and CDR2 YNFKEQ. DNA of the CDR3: TGTGCCAGCAGCCCCCGGACAGGGGGTAAGGGAGATGGCTACACCTTC. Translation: CASSPRTGGKGDGYTF.

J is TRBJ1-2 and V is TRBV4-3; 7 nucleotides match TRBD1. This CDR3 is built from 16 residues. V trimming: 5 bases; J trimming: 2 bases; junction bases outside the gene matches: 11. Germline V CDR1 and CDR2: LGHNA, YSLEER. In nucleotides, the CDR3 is TGCGCCAGCAGCTCGCCAACCGGGGGACAGAACTATGGCTACACCTTC. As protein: CASSSPTGGQNYGYTF.

CDR3 sequence reads: CASSFPTGGGHYF. The DNA for the CDR3 is TGTGCCAGCAGCTTTCCAACGGGAGGGGGCCATTACTTC. The chain combines TRBV7-2 with TRBJ2-5; the D gene is possibly TRBD2 (8 bases). The CDR3 runs to 13 residues. V was cut by 3 bases and J by 14 bases, with 19 bases left in between. The V gene's germline CDR1 is SGHTA and CDR2 FQGNSA.

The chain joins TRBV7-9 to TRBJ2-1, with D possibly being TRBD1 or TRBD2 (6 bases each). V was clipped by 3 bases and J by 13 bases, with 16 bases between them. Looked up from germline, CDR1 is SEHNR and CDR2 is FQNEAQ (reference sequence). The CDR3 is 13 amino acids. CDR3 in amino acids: CASSLVGGTDQFF. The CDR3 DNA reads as TGTGCCAGCAGCTTGGTCGGGGGCACTGACCAGTTCTTC.

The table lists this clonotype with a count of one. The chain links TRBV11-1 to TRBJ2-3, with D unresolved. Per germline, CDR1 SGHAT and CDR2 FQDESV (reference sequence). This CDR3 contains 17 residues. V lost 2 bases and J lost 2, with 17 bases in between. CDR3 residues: CASSLLPIADNTDTQYF. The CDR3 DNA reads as TGTGCCAGCAGCTTACTTCCGATAGCAGATAACACAGATACGCAGTATTTT.

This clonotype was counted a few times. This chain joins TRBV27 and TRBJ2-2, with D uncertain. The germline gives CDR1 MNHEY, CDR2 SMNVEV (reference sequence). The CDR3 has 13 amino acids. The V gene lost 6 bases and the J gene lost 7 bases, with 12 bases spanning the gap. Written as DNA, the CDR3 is TGTGCCAGCAGCTCCGCATTCGGCGGGGAGCTGTTTTTT. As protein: CASSSAFGGELFF.

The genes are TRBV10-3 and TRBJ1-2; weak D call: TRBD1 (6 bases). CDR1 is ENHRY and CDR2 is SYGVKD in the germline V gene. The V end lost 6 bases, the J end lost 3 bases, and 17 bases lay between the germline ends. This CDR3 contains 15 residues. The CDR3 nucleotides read TGTGCCATCAGAGGGGTTCGCAGGGGAGACTATGGCTACACCTTC. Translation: CAIRGVRRGDYGYTF.

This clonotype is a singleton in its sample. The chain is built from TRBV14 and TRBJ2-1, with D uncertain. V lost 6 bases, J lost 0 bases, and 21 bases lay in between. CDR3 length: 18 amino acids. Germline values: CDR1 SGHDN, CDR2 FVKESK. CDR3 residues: CASSQTDLEWGSYNEQFF. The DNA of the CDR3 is TGTGCCAGCAGTCAGACGGATTTAGAATGGGGCTCCTACAATGAGCAGTTCTTC. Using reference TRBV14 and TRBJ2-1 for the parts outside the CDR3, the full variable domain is EAGVTQFPSHSVIEKGQTVTLRCDPISGHDNLYWYRRVMGKEIKFLLHFVKESKQDESGMPNNRFLAERTGGTYSTLKVQPAELEDSGVYFCASSQTDLEWGSYNEQFFGPGTRLTVL.

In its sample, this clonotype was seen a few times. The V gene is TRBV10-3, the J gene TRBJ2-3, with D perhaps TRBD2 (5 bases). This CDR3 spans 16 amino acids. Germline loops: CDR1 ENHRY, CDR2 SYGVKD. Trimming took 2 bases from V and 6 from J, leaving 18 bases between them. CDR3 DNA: TGTGCCATCAGTGAGGGCGCGGGTACTTATGGGGATACGCAGTATTTT. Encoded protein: CAISEGAGTYGDTQYF.

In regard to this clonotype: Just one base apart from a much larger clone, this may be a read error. This CDR3 is CACSYSMDRVETDTQYF. Here the CDR3 DNA reads TGTGCCTGCAGTTACTCCATGGACAGGGTTGAGACAGATACGCAGTATTTT. The rearrangement joins TRBV6-2 or TRBV6-3 to TRBJ2-3, with 8 bases aligning to TRBD1. Germline CDR1 reads MNHEY; CDR2 reads SVGEGT. The length of the CDR3 is 17 residues.

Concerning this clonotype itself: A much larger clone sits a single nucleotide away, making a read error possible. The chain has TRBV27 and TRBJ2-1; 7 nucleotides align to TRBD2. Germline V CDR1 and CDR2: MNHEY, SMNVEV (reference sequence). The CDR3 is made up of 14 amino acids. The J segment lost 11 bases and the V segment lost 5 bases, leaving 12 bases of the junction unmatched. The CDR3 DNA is TGTGCCAGCAGTCCCGGACTAGTTCGGAATAAGCAGTTCTTC. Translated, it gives CASSPGLVRNKQFF.

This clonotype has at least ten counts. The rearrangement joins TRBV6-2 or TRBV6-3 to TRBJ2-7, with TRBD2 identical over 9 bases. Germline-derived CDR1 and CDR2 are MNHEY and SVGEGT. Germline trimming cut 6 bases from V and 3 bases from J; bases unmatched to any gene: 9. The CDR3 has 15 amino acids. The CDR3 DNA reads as TGTGCCAGCAGAGAAATAGCGGGAGATCACTACGAGCAGTACTTC. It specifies CASREIAGDHYEQYF.

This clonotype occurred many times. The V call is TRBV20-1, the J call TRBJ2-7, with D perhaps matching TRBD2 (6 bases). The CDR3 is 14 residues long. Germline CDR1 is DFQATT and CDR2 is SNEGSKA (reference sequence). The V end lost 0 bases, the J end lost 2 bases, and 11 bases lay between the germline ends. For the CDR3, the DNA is TGCAGTGCTAGAGAGGCTAGCGAACCCTACGAGCAGTACTTC. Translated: CSAREASEPYEQYF.

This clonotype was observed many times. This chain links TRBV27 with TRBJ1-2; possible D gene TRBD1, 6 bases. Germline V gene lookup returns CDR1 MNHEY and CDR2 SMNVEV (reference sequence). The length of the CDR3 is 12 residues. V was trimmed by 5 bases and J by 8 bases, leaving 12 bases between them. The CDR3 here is CASSAQGYGYTF. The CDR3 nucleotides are TGTGCCAGCAGTGCACAGGGTTACGGCTACACCTTC.

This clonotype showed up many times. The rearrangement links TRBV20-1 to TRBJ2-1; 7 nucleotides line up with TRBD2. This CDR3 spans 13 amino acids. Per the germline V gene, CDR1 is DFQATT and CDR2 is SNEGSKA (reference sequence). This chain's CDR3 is CSLSGGSYNEQFF. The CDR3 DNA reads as TGCAGCCTGTCGGGGGGTTCCTACAATGAGCAGTTCTTC.

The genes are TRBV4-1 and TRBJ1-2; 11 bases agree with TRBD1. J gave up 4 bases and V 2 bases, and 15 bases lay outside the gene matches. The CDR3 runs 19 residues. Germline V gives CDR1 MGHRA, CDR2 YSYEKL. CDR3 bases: TGCGCCAGCAGCCAAACGCTGGGACAGGGGGGACCACGAACCTATGGCTACACCTTC. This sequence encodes CASSQTLGQGGPRTYGYTF.

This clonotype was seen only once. CDR3 sequence reads: CASSLTRLAGAGELFF. The CDR3 DNA reads as TGTGCCAGCAGCTTAACACGACTAGCGGGAGCCGGGGAGCTGTTTTTT. V and J are TRBV7-9 and TRBJ2-2, with 12 bases matching TRBD2. V was clipped by 2 bases and J by 6 bases; unmatched bases: 4. CDR3 length: 16 residues. Germline CDR1 reads SEHNR; CDR2 reads FQNEAQ (reference sequence). The full variable domain, in which reference TRBV7-9 and TRBJ2-2 provide the parts outside the CDR3, is DTGVSQNPRHKITKRGQNVTFRCDPISEHNRLYWYRQTLGQGPEFLTYFQNEAQLEKSRLLSDRFSAERPKGSFSTLEIQRTEQGDSAMYLCASSLTRLAGAGELFFGEGSRLTVL.

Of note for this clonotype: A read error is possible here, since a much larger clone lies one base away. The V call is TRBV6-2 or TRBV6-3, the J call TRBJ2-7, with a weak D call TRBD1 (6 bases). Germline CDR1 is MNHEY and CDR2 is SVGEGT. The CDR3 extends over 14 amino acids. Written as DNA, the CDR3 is TGTGCCAGCAGTTGGCCAGGGGAAGCCTACGAGCAGTGCTTC. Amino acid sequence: CASSWPGEAYEQCF.

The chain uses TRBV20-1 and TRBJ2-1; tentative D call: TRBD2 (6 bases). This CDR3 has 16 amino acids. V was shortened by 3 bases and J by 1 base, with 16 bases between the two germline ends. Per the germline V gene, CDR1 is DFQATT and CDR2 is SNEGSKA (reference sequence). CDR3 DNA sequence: TGCAGTGCTAGTGTAGGGGCTGGGACTTCCTACAATGAGCAGTTCTTC. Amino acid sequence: CSASVGAGTSYNEQFF.

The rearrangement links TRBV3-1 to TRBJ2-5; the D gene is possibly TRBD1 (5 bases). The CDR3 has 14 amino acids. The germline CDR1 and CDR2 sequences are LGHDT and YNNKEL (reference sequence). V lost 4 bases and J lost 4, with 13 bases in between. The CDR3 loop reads CASSPPGRRETQYF. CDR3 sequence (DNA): TGTGCCAGCAGCCCCCCAGGGCGTAGAGAGACCCAGTACTTC.

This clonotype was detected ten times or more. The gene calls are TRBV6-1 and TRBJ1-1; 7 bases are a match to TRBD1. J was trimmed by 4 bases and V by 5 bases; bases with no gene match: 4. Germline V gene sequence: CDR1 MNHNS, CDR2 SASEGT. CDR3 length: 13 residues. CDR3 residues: CASSRDRTTEAFF. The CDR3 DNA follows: TGTGCCAGCAGTAGGGACAGAACCACTGAAGCTTTCTTT.

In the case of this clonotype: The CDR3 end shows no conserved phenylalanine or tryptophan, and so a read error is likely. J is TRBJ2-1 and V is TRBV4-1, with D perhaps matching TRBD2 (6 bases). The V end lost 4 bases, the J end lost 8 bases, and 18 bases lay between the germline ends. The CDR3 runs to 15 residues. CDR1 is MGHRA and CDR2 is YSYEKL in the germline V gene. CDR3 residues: CASSRTGALMDEQFL. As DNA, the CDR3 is TGCGCCAGCAGCCGAACGGGAGCCCTTATGGATGAGCAGTTCCTC.

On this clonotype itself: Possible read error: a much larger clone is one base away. The CDR3: CASIRGDERTAEAFF. The CDR3 nucleotides are TGTGCCAGCATCAGGGGAGACGAACGAACGGCTGAAGCTTTCTTT. V is TRBV6-2 or TRBV6-3 and J is TRBJ1-1; possible D gene TRBD1, 6 bases. With 7 bases removed from V and 6 bases from J, the gap between germline ends came to 21 bases. CDR3 length equals 15 residues. Germline values: CDR1 MNHEY, CDR2 SVGEGT.

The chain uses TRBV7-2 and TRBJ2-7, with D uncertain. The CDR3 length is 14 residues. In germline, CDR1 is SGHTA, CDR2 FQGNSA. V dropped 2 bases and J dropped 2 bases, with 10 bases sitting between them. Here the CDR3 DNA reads TGTGCCAGCAGCTTATCAACGGCGGCCTACGAGCAGTACTTC. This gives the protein CASSLSTAAYEQYF.